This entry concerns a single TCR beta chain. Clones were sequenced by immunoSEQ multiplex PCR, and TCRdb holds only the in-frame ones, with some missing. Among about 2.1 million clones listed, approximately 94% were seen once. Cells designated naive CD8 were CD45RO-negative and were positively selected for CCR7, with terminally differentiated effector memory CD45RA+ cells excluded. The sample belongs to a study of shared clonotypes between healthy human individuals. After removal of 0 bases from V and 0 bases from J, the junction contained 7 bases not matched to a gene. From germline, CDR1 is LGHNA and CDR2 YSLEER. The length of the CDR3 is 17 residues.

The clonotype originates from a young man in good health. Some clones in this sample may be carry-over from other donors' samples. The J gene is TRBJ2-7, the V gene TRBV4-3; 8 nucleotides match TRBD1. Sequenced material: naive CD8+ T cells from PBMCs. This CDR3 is CASSQEPPGQASYEQYF. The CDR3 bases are TGCGCCAGCAGCCAAGAACCCCCGGGACAGGCCTCCTACGAGCAGTACTTC.